This TCR beta chain was retrieved from a study of shared clonotypes between healthy human individuals. Background on the study: The study drew on two women and a few men aged 18 to 49 as donors.

Using immunoSEQ multiplex PCR, the repertoire was profiled, and TCRdb retains in-frame clones only, with some absent. The sample has hundreds of thousands of clones, roughly 73% seen once. There are 15 residues in the CDR3. V lost 6 bases, J lost 0 bases, and 15 bases lay in between. The germline V gene encodes CDR1 MNHEY and CDR2 SMNVEV (reference sequence). J is TRBJ2-7 and V is TRBV27; D possibly uses TRBD1 or TRBD2 (5 bases each). This clonotype originated in a woman under 40 in good health. Sequencing was carried out using memory CD4+ T cells sorted from blood. Sample subset: CD45RA-negative fraction. CDR3 sequence reads: CASSQAGTGSYEQYF. The CDR3 coding sequence is TGTGCCAGCAGCCAGGCCGGGACGGGCTCCTACGAGCAGTACTTC.